The 21 T cell receptor beta chains listed next were all sequenced from one sample in a study of blood T cell repertoires in COVID-19. Clones were sequenced by immunoSEQ multiplex PCR, and TCRdb holds only the in-frame ones, with some missing. The sample records 75,000 to 100,000 clones, about 83% being singletons. Sequencing was carried out using peripheral blood. The receptors come from a woman at least 80 years old with acute or convalescent COVID-19.

The chain combines TRBV19 with TRBJ1-5; D uncertain. In germline, CDR1 is LNHDA, CDR2 SQIVND (reference sequence). V lost 8 bases, J lost 0 bases, and 17 bases lay in between. The CDR3 covers 16 residues. The CDR3 is CASGFLAGHSNQPQHF. The DNA of the CDR3 is TGTGCCAGTGGATTCCTGGCAGGCCATAGCAATCAGCCCCAGCATTTT.

This clone was seen a single time. V gene TRBV25-1 combines with J gene TRBJ2-1; D gene ambiguous. Trimming removed 6 bases at V and 3 bases at J, with 15 bases between. The CDR3 is 15 amino acids. From germline, CDR1 is MGHDK and CDR2 SYGVNS. CDR3: CASSPSITDYNEQFF. Here the CDR3 DNA reads TGTGCCAGCAGCCCGAGTATTACCGACTACAATGAGCAGTTCTTC.

The genes are TRBV24-1 and TRBJ2-6; 10 bases line up with TRBD1. Germline assignment: CDR1 KGHDR and CDR2 SFDVKD. This CDR3 comprises 18 residues. V lost 3 bases and J lost 3; bases outside the gene matches: 7. CDR3 sequence: CATSDPRTGGIGANVLTF. The CDR3 coding sequence is TGTGCCACCAGTGATCCCCGGACAGGGGGAATTGGGGCCAACGTCCTGACTTTC.

CDR3 residues: CASTWDRANTGELFF. DNA of the CDR3: TGCGCCAGCACCTGGGACAGGGCGAACACCGGGGAGCTGTTTTTT. The chain uses TRBV5-1 and TRBJ2-2, with 9 nucleotides matching TRBD1. This CDR3 comprises 15 residues. Germline trimming cut 6 bases from V and 0 bases from J; bases unmatched to any gene: 3. Germline lookup yields CDR1 SGHRS and CDR2 YFSETQ. The full variable domain, with the rest looked up from reference TRBV5-1 and TRBJ2-2, is KAGVTQTPRYLIKTRGQQVTLSCSPISGHRSVSWYQQTPGQGLQFLFEYFSETQRNKGNFPGRFSGRQFSNSRSEMNVSTLELGDSALYLCASTWDRANTGELFFGEGSRLTVL.

The V and J genes are TRBV18 and TRBJ2-4, with a possible D match to TRBD1 (5 bases). Trimming cost V 6 bases and J 5 bases, with 14 bases left between them. Germline CDR1 KGHSH, CDR2 LQKENI. The CDR3 contains 14 residues. CDR3 loop: CASSRPEGENIQYF. As DNA, the CDR3 is TGTGCCAGCTCGCGTCCGGAAGGGGAAAACATTCAGTACTTC.

This chain joins TRBV5-4 and TRBJ1-4, with D possibly matching TRBD1 (5 bases). The ends were cut back, 4 bases at V and 7 bases at J, with 14 bases in the middle. Germline CDR1 and CDR2: SGHNT and YYREEE (reference sequence). This CDR3 has 14 amino acids. The CDR3 DNA is TGTGCCAGCAGCGCCGGGGGGAATGGTGAAAAACTGTTTTTT. This translates into CASSAGGNGEKLFF.

The CDR3 nucleotides read TGTGCCAGCAGCTTAAAGAGGGGGAACTATGGCTACACCTTC. Amino acid sequence: CASSLKRGNYGYTF. The chain carries TRBV7-2 and TRBJ1-2; D possibly corresponds to TRBD1 (6 bases). Trimming removed 2 bases at V and 2 bases at J, with 9 bases between. Germline V gene lookup returns CDR1 SGHTA and CDR2 FQGNSA. This CDR3 has 14 residues.

The chain uses TRBV5-6 and TRBJ1-5; a possible D gene is TRBD1 (6 bases). The V gene lost 2 bases and the J gene lost 3 bases, with 12 bases spanning the gap. The CDR3 has 15 amino acids. Germline V gene lookup returns CDR1 SGHDT and CDR2 YYEEEE. CDR3 region: CASSFRQGFNQPQHF. The CDR3 DNA is TGTGCCAGCAGCTTCCGGCAGGGGTTCAATCAGCCCCAGCATTTT.

The V gene is TRBV11-3, the J gene TRBJ2-7, with 10 bases identical to TRBD1. The CDR3 has 17 amino acids. The trim removed 0 bases at V and 6 bases at J, leaving 11 bases unmatched. Germline V CDR1 and CDR2: SGHNT, YENEEA. CDR3 amino acids: CASSLEARTGGPREQYF. CDR3 bases: TGTGCCAGCAGCTTAGAGGCCCGGACAGGGGGGCCTCGCGAGCAGTACTTC.

This chain links TRBV7-3 with TRBJ2-1, with 8 nucleotides matching TRBD2. This CDR3 comprises 15 residues. Trimming removed 4 bases from V and 3 bases from J; junction bases left unmatched: 5. From germline, CDR1 is SGHTA and CDR2 FQGTGA. Here the CDR3 reads CASSSSSGFYNEQFF. CDR3 nucleotide sequence: TGTGCCAGCAGCTCCTCTAGCGGGTTCTACAATGAGCAGTTCTTC.

The chain combines TRBV5-6 with TRBJ1-4; TRBD1 matches at 8 bases. V was clipped by 3 bases and J by 7 bases; unmatched bases: 8. The CDR3 runs 15 residues. CDR1 is SGHDT and CDR2 is YYEEEE in the germline V gene. The CDR3, as DNA: TGTGCCAGCAGCTCGAGGGGGACAGGAGTTGAAAAACTGTTTTTT. It specifies CASSSRGTGVEKLFF.

The chain is built from TRBV7-9 and TRBJ2-3, with D unclear. From germline, CDR1 is SEHNR and CDR2 FQNEAQ (reference sequence). V was shortened by 2 bases and J by 6 bases, with 12 bases between the two germline ends. The CDR3 contains 14 residues. The CDR3 DNA is TGTGCCAGCAGCTTAAGTAACTGGGCGGATACGCAGTATTTT. Translation gives CASSLSNWADTQYF.

The V call is TRBV5-8, the J call TRBJ2-7; 9 bases are a match to TRBD1. The CDR3 length is 14 residues. Germline V gene sequence: CDR1 SGHTS, CDR2 YDEGEE. The CDR3 sequence: CVSHRDRDRYEQYF. In nucleotides, the CDR3 is TGTGTATCCCACCGGGACAGGGATAGATACGAGCAGTACTTC.

Written as DNA, the CDR3 is TGTGCCAGCAGTCCAGGACAGGGGAGCCAGCCCCAGCATTTT. Translated: CASSPGQGSQPQHF. The chain uses TRBV28 and TRBJ1-5; 9 positions match TRBD1. J gave up 7 bases and V 5 bases, and 6 bases lay outside the gene matches. Per germline, CDR1 MDHEN and CDR2 SYDVKM. There are 14 residues in the CDR3.

V is TRBV6-4 and J is TRBJ2-1, with 12 nucleotides matching TRBD2. The V gene's germline CDR1 is MRHNA and CDR2 SNTAGT. This CDR3 has 15 residues. Losses at the gene ends were 6 bases for V and 6 bases for J; bases not matched to a gene: 6. The CDR3 DNA sequence: TGTGCCAGCAGCAGACTAGCGGGAGTCGGCAATGAGCAGTTCTTC. Amino acids: CASSRLAGVGNEQFF.

This clone was observed a single time. The gene calls are TRBV29-1 and TRBJ2-5, with 10 bases lining up with TRBD1. After removal of 6 bases from V and 7 bases from J, the junction contained 5 bases not matched to a gene. Germline V gene lookup returns CDR1 SQVTM and CDR2 ANQGSEA. This CDR3 spans 12 amino acids. The DNA for the CDR3 is TGCAGCGTCGACAGGGGGCTGGGGACCCAGTACTTC. Translating gives CSVDRGLGTQYF.

The chain has TRBV28 and TRBJ1-2, with 8 positions matching TRBD1. Unmatched junction bases numbered 11, after V lost 5 bases and J lost 6 bases. Germline values: CDR1 MDHEN, CDR2 SYDVKM. The CDR3 length is 15 residues. The CDR3 here is CASSPHQTGDNGYTF. CDR3 DNA: TGTGCCAGCAGTCCCCATCAGACAGGGGATAATGGCTACACCTTC.

The J gene is TRBJ2-7, the V gene TRBV7-2, with TRBD1 identical over 8 bases. J gave up 6 bases and V 5 bases, and 3 bases lay outside the gene matches. CDR3 size: 12 residues. Looked up from germline, CDR1 is SGHTA and CDR2 is FQGNSA. In DNA form, the CDR3 reads TGTGCCAGCAGCAACAGGGGGTTCGAGCAGTACTTC. Its protein product is CASSNRGFEQYF.

This clone was counted between two and nine times. V and J are TRBV9 and TRBJ2-3; 10 bases are shared with TRBD2. With V trimmed by 4 bases and J by 3 bases, 11 bases remained unmatched. CDR1 and CDR2 from the germline V gene are SGDLS and YYNGEE. The CDR3 has 17 residues. The DNA for the CDR3 is TGTGCCAGCAGCTTATCAACGACTAGCGGGTATACAGATACGCAGTATTTT. This encodes CASSLSTTSGYTDTQYF.

The chain recombines TRBV7-9 with TRBJ2-7, with D possibly TRBD1 on 5 matching bases. Germline V gene data show CDR1 as SEHNR and CDR2 as FQNEAQ (reference sequence). The V end lost 6 bases, the J end lost 4 bases, and 19 bases lay between the germline ends. The length of the CDR3 is 15 residues. CDR3 loop: CASSRPGATVYEQYF. CDR3 nucleotides: TGTGCCAGCAGTCGTCCTGGGGCAACCGTGTACGAGCAGTACTTC.

The V call is TRBV6-2 or TRBV6-3, the J call TRBJ1-5; 8 bases map to TRBD1. Germline CDR1 reads MNHEY; CDR2 reads SVGEGT. The CDR3 extends over 14 amino acids. The V and J ends lost 6 bases and 2 bases, in that order; junction bases with no gene match: 3. As DNA, the CDR3 is TGTGCCAGCAGCATGACAGGGGGCAATCAGCCCCAGCATTTT. Translation gives CASSMTGGNQPQHF.